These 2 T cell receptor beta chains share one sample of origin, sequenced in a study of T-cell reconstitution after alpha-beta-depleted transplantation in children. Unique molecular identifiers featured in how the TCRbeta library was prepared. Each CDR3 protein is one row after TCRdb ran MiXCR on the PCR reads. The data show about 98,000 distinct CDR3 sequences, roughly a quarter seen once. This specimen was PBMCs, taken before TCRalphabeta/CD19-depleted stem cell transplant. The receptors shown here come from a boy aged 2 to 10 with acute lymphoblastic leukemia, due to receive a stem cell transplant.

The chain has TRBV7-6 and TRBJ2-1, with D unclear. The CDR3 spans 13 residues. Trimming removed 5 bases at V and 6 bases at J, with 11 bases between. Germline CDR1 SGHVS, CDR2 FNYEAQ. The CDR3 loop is CASSPMSSNEQFF. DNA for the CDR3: TGTGCCAGCAGCCCCATGTCTAGCAATGAGCAGTTCTTC.

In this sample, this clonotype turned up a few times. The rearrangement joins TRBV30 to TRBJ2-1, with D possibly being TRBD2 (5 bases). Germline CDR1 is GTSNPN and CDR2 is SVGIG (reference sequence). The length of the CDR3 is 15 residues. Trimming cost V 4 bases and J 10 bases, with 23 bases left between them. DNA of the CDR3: TGTGCCTGGAAAGTCCCGGGAAGAGTAACGTTGGAGCAGTTCTTC. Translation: CAWKVPGRVTLEQFF. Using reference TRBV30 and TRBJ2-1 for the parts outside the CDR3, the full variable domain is SQTIHQWPATLVQPVGSPLSLECTVEGTSNPNLYWYRQAAGRGLQLLFYSVGIGQISSEVPQNLSASRPQDRQFILSSKKLLLSDSGFYLCAWKVPGRVTLEQFFGPGTRLTVL.